Listed below are T cell receptor beta chains from one sample, sequenced in a study of CD8 T cells in ankylosing spondylitis. Using its own MiXCR run on the 5' RACE reads, TCRdb lists one record per CDR3 protein. The sample shows around 88,000 distinct CDR3 sequences, about 9% of them seen only once. The sample consisted of blood, either unsorted or a sorted T cell fraction (not recorded which). Source of these receptors: a male donor with ankylosing spondylitis or in good health (not recorded which). The CDR3 runs from the conserved cysteine through the conserved F or W. A D gene is named only where the DNA matches it firmly. Where a row states a size, it is once, few, many or the class of an expanded clone; other rows omit it.

j_gene | abundance | v_gene | d_gene | CDR3nt | CDR3aa
TRBJ1-4 | NA | TRBV6-5 | NA | TGTGCCAGCAGTTTTCGAGCCGAAGGGGGTAATGAAAAACTGTTTTTT | CASSFRAEGGNEKLFF
TRBJ2-3 | many | TRBV7-9 | NA | TGTGCCAGCAGCTCACCGACAGATACGCAGTATTTT | CASSSPTDTQYF
TRBJ2-7 | many | TRBV25-1 | TRBD2 | TGTGCCAGCAGTGAATTGGGAGGGAGCTACGAGCAGTACTTC | CASSELGGSYEQYF
TRBJ2-3 | many | TRBV10-3 | NA | TGTGCCCCGGCGCGAGTCACAGATACGCAGTATTTT | CAPARVTDTQYF
TRBJ2-5 | few | TRBV12-3/TRBV12-4 | NA | TGTGCCAGCAGCTCGACCCGGGAGACCCAGTACTTC | CASSSTRETQYF
TRBJ2-1 | many | TRBV7-8 | TRBD1 | TGTGCCAGCAGCTTAATTTGGGACAGGGAGGGTAAGCAGTTCTTC | CASSLIWDREGKQFF
TRBJ2-1 | few | TRBV20-1 | NA | TGCAGTGCTAGAGATCAAGCGAGTGAGCAGTTCTTC | CSARDQASEQFF
TRBJ1-1 | many | TRBV28 | TRBD1 | TGTGCCAGCACCTGGACAGGGATGAACACTGAAGCTTTCTTT | CASTWTGMNTEAFF
TRBJ2-3 | many | TRBV7-2 | TRBD1 | TGTGCCAGCAGCCGGGACAGGACTCCCGATACGCAGTATTTT | CASSRDRTPDTQYF
TRBJ2-1 | many | TRBV2 | TRBD2 | TGTGCCAGCAGCCCGGGACTAGATCTCTACAATGAGCAGTTCTTC | CASSPGLDLYNEQFF
TRBJ1-1 | NA | TRBV28 | NA | TGTGCCACCATCCCCAGGGTAGGGGCTGAAGCTTTCTTT | CATIPRVGAEAFF
TRBJ2-5 | many | TRBV12-3/TRBV12-4 | NA | TGTGCCAGCAGTGGAACAGACCGGGAGACCCAGTACTTC | CASSGTDRETQYF
TRBJ1-5 | NA | TRBV28 | NA | TGTGCCAGCACCCTGTTGCGGGGGACGGGGAATAGACCCCAGCATTTT | CASTLLRGTGNRPQHF
TRBJ1-2 | many | TRBV6-5 | TRBD1 | TGTGCCAGCAGTTCCCCCGGGACAGTCTATGGCTACACCTTC | CASSSPGTVYGYTF
TRBJ2-1 | many | TRBV6-1 | NA | TGTGCCAGCAGCCCCCCAGGTCCGAGCTCCTACAATGAGCAGTTCTTC | CASSPPGPSSYNEQFF
TRBJ2-1 | many | TRBV24-1 | NA | TGTGCCACCAGTGATTCGCGTAGGGTCAATGAGCAGTTCTTC | CATSDSRRVNEQFF
TRBJ1-2 | many | TRBV3-1 | TRBD1 | TGTGCCAGCAGCCATCGACAGGGGAACTATGGCTACACCTTC | CASSHRQGNYGYTF
TRBJ2-1 | many | TRBV3-1 | TRBD2 | TGTGCCAGCAGCCCGCATTACGGGGGGGCCTCCTACAATGAGCAGTTCTTC | CASSPHYGGASYNEQFF
TRBJ2-7 | many | TRBV29-1 | NA | TGCAGCGTTGAAGAGGGGGGCGAGGACGAGCAGTACTTC | CSVEEGGEDEQYF
TRBJ2-2 | NA | TRBV7-2 | NA | TGTGCCAGCAGCTTAGACGCCGGGATCGGGGAGCTGTTTTTT | CASSLDAGIGELFF
TRBJ2-7 | NA | TRBV20-1 | TRBD2 | TGCAGTGCTAGAGATAGGGGACTAGCGGGGGGACAGTACGAGCAGTACTTC | CSARDRGLAGGQYEQYF
TRBJ2-5 | many | TRBV20-1 | NA | TGCAGTGCCCGACGAGTAGGGCAAGAGACCCAGTACTTC | CSARRVGQETQYF
TRBJ2-6 | NA | TRBV28 | TRBD2 | TGTGCCAGCAGACAACTAGCGGGGGGGCATGGGGCCAACGTCCTGACTTTC | CASRQLAGGHGANVLTF
TRBJ2-2 | many | TRBV6-1 | NA | TGTGCCAGCAATCCGGACGGATCGAACACCGGGGAGCTGTTTTTT | CASNPDGSNTGELFF
TRBJ1-2 | many | TRBV5-6 | NA | TGTGCCAGCAGCTTGTTCGTTGGGGGACGGACTAACTATGGCTACACCTTC | CASSLFVGGRTNYGYTF
TRBJ2-5 | many | TRBV18 | NA | TGTGCCAGCTCATTCGGGATCCAAGAGACCCAGTACTTC | CASSFGIQETQYF
TRBJ2-7 | many | TRBV5-1 | NA | TGCGCCAGCAGCTTGGGGACACCCTCCTACGAGCAGTACTTC | CASSLGTPSYEQYF
TRBJ2-5 | NA | TRBV27 | NA | TGTGCCAGCACGGAGACCCAGTACTTC | CASTETQYF